The source of this T cell receptor beta chain is a study of T cell clonality in common variable immunodeficiency. The CVID group had about 15 females and 25 to 30 males, mean age approximately 40. CVID subjects were neither ill nor on immunomodulatory or immunosuppressive medication at sampling. Method: immunoSEQ multiplex PCR; TCRdb's copy keeps in-frame clones and lacks some. The data show some 27,000 clones, with none appearing a single time. Study conclusions and caveats: Common variable immunodeficiency TCR beta sequences reportedly had fewer deletions and N-nucleotide insertions. CVID subjects shared fewer TCRbeta clones than healthy controls did. Repertoire-complication correlations in CVID were limited by patient heterogeneity.

The CDR3 loop spans 14 amino acids. The V gene's germline CDR1 is DFQATT and CDR2 SNEGSKA (reference sequence). With 0 bases removed from V and 7 bases from J, the gap between germline ends came to 10 bases. As regards this clone: Antigen unknown. The missing CDR3 end, 3 residues past where the read stops, is filled in from the germline J gene.

The chain has TRBV20-1 and TRBJ1-6; weak D call: TRBD1 (6 bases). The material sequenced was peripheral blood mononuclear cells. This TCR was recovered from a human donor with common variable immunodeficiency. CDR3 DNA, as far as it was read: TGCAGTGCTAGAGATTTTAGGGGGAATTCACCC. It encodes CSARDFRGNSP. The full CDR3 sequence reads CSARDFRGNSPLHF.